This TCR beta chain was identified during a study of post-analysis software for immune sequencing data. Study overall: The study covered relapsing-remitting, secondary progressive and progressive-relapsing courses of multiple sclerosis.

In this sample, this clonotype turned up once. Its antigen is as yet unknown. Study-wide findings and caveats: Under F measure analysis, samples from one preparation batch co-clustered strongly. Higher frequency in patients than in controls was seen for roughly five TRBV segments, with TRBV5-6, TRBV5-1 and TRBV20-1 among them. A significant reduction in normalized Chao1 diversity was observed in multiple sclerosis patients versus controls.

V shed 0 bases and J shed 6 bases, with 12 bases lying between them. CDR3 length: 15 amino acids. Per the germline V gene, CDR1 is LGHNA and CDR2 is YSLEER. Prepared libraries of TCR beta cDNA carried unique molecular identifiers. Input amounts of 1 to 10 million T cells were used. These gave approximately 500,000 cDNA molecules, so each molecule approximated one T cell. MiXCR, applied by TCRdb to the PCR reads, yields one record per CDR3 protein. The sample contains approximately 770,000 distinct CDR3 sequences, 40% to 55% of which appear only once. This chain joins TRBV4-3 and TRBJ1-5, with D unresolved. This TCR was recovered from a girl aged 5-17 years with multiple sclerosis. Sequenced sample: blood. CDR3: CASSQESGSGQPQHF. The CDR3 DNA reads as TGCGCCAGCAGCCAAGAATCGGGCAGTGGTCAGCCCCAGCATTTT.